This passage covers 25 T cell receptor beta chains from one sample sequenced in a study of glioma-infiltrating T cells after dendritic cell vaccination. The assay was immunoSEQ multiplex PCR, and TCRdb's table has in-frame clones only and misses some. In the table there are about 99,000 clones, roughly four fifths of which are singletons. This specimen consisted of blood, obtained before dendritic cell vaccination. All receptors come from a human donor with glioblastoma.

V usage is TRBV13 and J usage is TRBJ1-5, with D possibly matching TRBD1 (5 bases). Trimming took off 4 bases at V and 2 bases at J, with 6 bases between the two ends. This CDR3 is built from 13 residues. Germline assignment: CDR1 PRHDT and CDR2 FYEKMQ (reference sequence). As DNA, the CDR3 is TGTGCCAGCAGCTCACAGGGCAATCAGCCCCAGCATTTT. This codes for CASSSQGNQPQHF.

The V gene is TRBV4-3, the J gene TRBJ2-2; 15 nucleotides align to TRBD2. Germline V CDR1 and CDR2: LGHNA, YSLEER. This CDR3 has 18 amino acids. V trimming: 6 bases; J trimming: 7 bases; junction bases outside the gene matches: 12. The CDR3 DNA reads TGCGCCAGCAGTCGTACTGGACTAGCGGGGGGGCCGAACGGGGAGCTGTTTTTT. Translation: CASSRTGLAGGPNGELFF.

This clone appeared a few times. The chain joins TRBV11-2 to TRBJ2-7; 10 positions match TRBD2. After removal of 0 bases from V and 5 bases from J, the junction contained 7 bases not matched to a gene. Germline CDR1 SGHAT, CDR2 FQNNGV. The CDR3 length is 16 residues. The CDR3 region has the DNA TGTGCCAGCAGCTTAGATCTACCAGCGGGGGGGCACGAGCAGTACTTC. Its translation is CASSLDLPAGGHEQYF. The full variable domain, rest sourced from reference TRBV11-2 and TRBJ2-7, is EAGVAQSPRYKIIEKRQSVAFWCNPISGHATLYWYQQILGQGPKLLIQFQNNGVVDDSQLPKDRFSAERLKGVDSTLKIQPAKLEDSAVYLCASSLDLPAGGHEQYFGPGTRLTVT.

V and J are TRBV30 and TRBJ1-6, with D maybe TRBD1 (6 bases). This CDR3 has 13 residues. CDR1 and CDR2 from the germline V gene are GTSNPN and SVGIG (reference sequence). Trimming shortened V by 0 bases and J by 10 bases, and 10 bases separated the two germline ends. Here the CDR3 DNA reads TGTGCCTGGAGTGTACCAGGGGCCTCACCCCTCCACTTT. This encodes CAWSVPGASPLHF.

The J gene is TRBJ2-2, the V gene TRBV10-3; TRBD2 might be the D (5 bases). Between the trimmed V and J ends, which lost 7 bases and 1 base, there was a span of 7 bases. The CDR3 is 13 amino acids. Germline loops: CDR1 ENHRY, CDR2 SYGVKD. CDR3 amino acids: CAITAGNTGELFF. As DNA, the CDR3 is TGTGCCATCACGGCGGGGAACACCGGGGAGCTGTTTTTT.

This clone was counted a few times. A junction end diverges from the germline sequence, so it may reflect a read error. This CDR3 reads CASSQEARASGEQYF. The CDR3 DNA reads as TGTGCCAGCAGCCAAGAAGCCCGGGCTAGCGGCGAGCAGTACTTC. V and J are TRBV4-1 and TRBJ2-7; 7 bases are shared with TRBD2. The CDR3 is 15 residues long. The germline CDR1 and CDR2 sequences are MGHRA and YSYEKL.

J is TRBJ2-7 and V is TRBV6-5; tentatively, D is TRBD1 (6 bases). CDR3 length: 15 residues. Germline CDR1 MNHEY, CDR2 SVGAGI. V dropped 1 base and J dropped 0 bases, with 10 bases sitting between them. The CDR3 bases are TGTGCCAGCAGTTACTTTCAGGGGAGCTCCTACGAGCAGTACTTC. Protein product: CASSYFQGSSYEQYF.

The V and J genes are TRBV5-1 and TRBJ1-6, with 7 bases aligning to TRBD1. Germline lookup yields CDR1 SGHRS and CDR2 YFSETQ. The CDR3 spans 16 residues. V lost 0 bases, J lost 2 bases, and 2 bases stayed unmatched. The CDR3 nucleotides are TGCGCCAGCAGCTTGGGGACAGGCGCCTATAATTCACCCCTCCACTTT. Translation gives CASSLGTGAYNSPLHF.

The chain uses TRBV6-5 and TRBJ1-2; TRBD1 is a possible D gene (5 bases). V lost 6 bases to trimming and J lost 7 bases, with 15 bases between them. Germline-derived CDR1 and CDR2 are MNHEY and SVGAGI. The CDR3 totals 13 residues. The CDR3 bases are TGTGCCAGCAGCCAGGGATCTTTCTCTGGCTACACCTTC. Encoded protein: CASSQGSFSGYTF.

This clone was seen ten or more times. The rearrangement links TRBV7-2 to TRBJ1-1; no clear D. CDR3 length: 13 amino acids. Trimming pared 5 bases from V and 1 base from J, leaving 8 bases between. Germline CDR1 SGHTA, CDR2 FQGNSA. Written as DNA, the CDR3 is TGTGCCAGCAGCCCCCGGAGGAACACTGAAGCTTTCTTT. It codes for CASSPRRNTEAFF. The whole variable domain, filled in from reference TRBV7-2 and TRBJ1-1, reads GAGVSQSPSNKVTEKGKDVELRCDPISGHTALYWYRQSLGQGLEFLIYFQGNSAPDKSGLPSDRFSAERTGGSVSTLTIQRTQQEDSAVYLCASSPRRNTEAFFGQGTRLTVV.

The chain carries TRBV5-4 and TRBJ2-3; no clear D. The CDR3 has 15 residues. V gave up 4 bases and J gave up 2 bases, with 14 bases separating them. The germline V gene encodes CDR1 SGHNT and CDR2 YYREEE (reference sequence). Here the CDR3 reads CASSPGGALTDTQYF. CDR3 in DNA: TGTGCCAGCAGCCCTGGTGGAGCCCTCACAGATACGCAGTATTTT.

The CDR3: CAWTSGGYEQYF. The CDR3 DNA follows: TGTGCCTGGACTAGCGGCGGCTACGAGCAGTACTTC. The V gene is TRBV30, the J gene TRBJ2-7; 7 positions match TRBD2. Per germline, CDR1 GTSNPN and CDR2 SVGIG (reference sequence). The CDR3 runs 12 residues. V was pared by 4 bases and J by 3 bases, with 3 bases of the junction left unmatched.

V gene TRBV7-6 combines with J gene TRBJ2-5; 7 bases match TRBD1. Germline CDR1 SGHVS, CDR2 FNYEAQ. After removal of 6 bases from V and 3 bases from J, the junction contained 4 bases not matched to a gene. The CDR3 extends over 13 amino acids. CDR3 residues: CASSFDREETQYF. CDR3 DNA: TGTGCCAGCAGTTTCGACAGGGAAGAGACCCAGTACTTC.

The genes are TRBV27 and TRBJ1-2, with D perhaps matching TRBD1 (5 bases). Germline V gene data show CDR1 as MNHEY and CDR2 as SMNVEV (reference sequence). This CDR3 comprises 11 residues. V was clipped by 6 bases and J by 5 bases, with 7 bases between them. Here the CDR3 DNA reads TGTGCCAGCAGCGGGGGGTATGGCTACACCTTC. As protein: CASSGGYGYTF.

The gene calls are TRBV5-1 and TRBJ2-3; D remains unclear. Trimming stripped 4 bases from V and 2 bases from J, with 8 bases between. The CDR3 is 13 amino acids. Germline V gene lookup returns CDR1 SGHRS and CDR2 YFSETQ. The CDR3 bases are TGCGCCAGCAGCCCAGGTGACACAGATACGCAGTATTTT. This sequence encodes CASSPGDTDTQYF.

The chain employs TRBV18 and TRBJ2-5, with a possible D match to TRBD1 (6 bases). This CDR3 is built from 13 residues. The V gene's germline CDR1 is KGHSH and CDR2 LQKENI. The ends were cut back, 5 bases at V and 2 bases at J, with 9 bases in the middle. This chain's CDR3 is CASSSDSQETQYF. The CDR3 DNA sequence: TGTGCCAGCTCATCGGACAGTCAAGAGACCCAGTACTTC.

This chain links TRBV4-3 with TRBJ2-1; 12 nucleotides line up with TRBD2. The V gene's germline CDR1 is LGHNA and CDR2 YSLEER. V shed 3 bases, J shed 15 bases, and the junction held 3 bases outside the gene matches. CDR3 size: 12 residues. The CDR3 coding sequence is TGCGCCAGCAGCCAGACTAGCGGGGGACTGTTCTTC. Its protein is CASSQTSGGLFF.

This clone showed up just a few times. V usage is TRBV15 and J usage is TRBJ1-4; possible D gene TRBD1, 6 bases. V lost 0 bases, J lost 5 bases, and 13 bases lay in between. Per germline, CDR1 LNHNV and CDR2 YYDKDF (reference sequence). The CDR3 totals 16 residues. CDR3 amino acids: CATSRDRAGANEKLFF. In DNA, the CDR3 is TGTGCCACCAGCAGAGATCGTGCAGGGGCAAATGAAAAACTGTTTTTT.

V gene TRBV2 combines with J gene TRBJ1-1, with 8 nucleotides matching TRBD1. The V segment lost 5 bases and the J segment 0 bases; nucleotides outside the gene matches: 17. The CDR3 has 19 residues. Germline lookup yields CDR1 SNHLY and CDR2 FYNNEI. The CDR3 DNA reads as TGTGCCAGCAGTACTACAGGGGGTGATATAGATGAAATGAACACTGAAGCTTTCTTT. Translation: CASSTTGGDIDEMNTEAFF.

There are a few counts of this clone. DNA of the CDR3: TGTGCCAGCATCCCTTCGTTTCGGAGGAACACTGAAGCTTTCTTT. This codes for CASIPSFRRNTEAFF. The chain links TRBV11-2 to TRBJ1-1; no reliable D call. V lost 7 bases to trimming and J lost 1 base, with 16 bases between them. Germline V CDR1 and CDR2: SGHAT, FQNNGV. The CDR3 sequence is 15 residues long.

J is TRBJ2-7 and V is TRBV19; 9 nucleotides agree with TRBD1. CDR3 length: 15 amino acids. With V trimmed by 6 bases and J by 2 bases, 8 bases remained unmatched. Germline loops: CDR1 LNHDA, CDR2 SQIVND (reference sequence). CDR3 in DNA: TGTGCCAGTAGCGAGGCCGGGACAGGGACCTACGAGCAGTACTTC. Translating it yields CASSEAGTGTYEQYF.

This clone was found once. V is TRBV5-1 and J is TRBJ2-1; weak D call: TRBD1 (6 bases). Germline loops: CDR1 SGHRS, CDR2 YFSETQ. This CDR3 spans 15 amino acids. V shed 4 bases and J shed 9 bases, with 20 bases lying between them. CDR3 nucleotide sequence: TGCGCCAGCAGCCCGGAGAATACAGGGTTCGGTGAGCAGTTCTTC. Amino acids: CASSPENTGFGEQFF.

This rearrangement joins TRBV19 to TRBJ1-2; D perhaps matches TRBD1 (5 bases). Germline V lookup: CDR1 LNHDA, CDR2 SQIVND (reference sequence). This CDR3 has 13 amino acids. V lost 7 bases and J 10 bases, leaving 19 bases between the germline ends. In DNA, the CDR3 is TGTGCCAGTACCCTAGTGGGGGGGACGGCCTACACCTTC. Translation: CASTLVGGTAYTF.

A note on this clone: The same CDR3 also results from other DNA sequences found in this sample. The chain links TRBV6-1 to TRBJ2-7; 7 nucleotides agree with TRBD1. The CDR3 length is 14 residues. CDR1 MNHNS and CDR2 SASEGT come from the germline V gene. J gave up 3 bases and V 3 bases, and 5 bases lay outside the gene matches. The CDR3 nucleotides are TGTGCCAGCAGTGATCGGACAGGCTACTACGAGCAGTACTTC. Translating it yields CASSDRTGYYEQYF.

The CDR3: CASSLDPGVTNEKLFF. The CDR3 DNA reads as TGTGCCAGCAGCTTAGACCCAGGGGTAACTAATGAAAAACTGTTTTTT. This rearrangement joins TRBV7-2 to TRBJ1-4; TRBD1 might be the D (6 bases). The CDR3 runs to 16 residues. Germline V gives CDR1 SGHTA, CDR2 FQGNSA. The V end lost 1 base, the J end lost 1 base, and 10 bases lay between the germline ends.